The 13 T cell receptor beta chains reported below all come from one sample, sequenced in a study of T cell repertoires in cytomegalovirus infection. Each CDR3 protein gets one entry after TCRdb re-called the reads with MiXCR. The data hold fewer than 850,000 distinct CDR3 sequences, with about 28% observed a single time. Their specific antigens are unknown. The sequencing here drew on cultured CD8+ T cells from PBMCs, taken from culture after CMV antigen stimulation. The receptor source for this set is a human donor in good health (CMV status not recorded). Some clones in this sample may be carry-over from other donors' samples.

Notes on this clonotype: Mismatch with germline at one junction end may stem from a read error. The CDR3 nucleotides read TGTGTCAGCAGTGAAACAGGGAGCTACGAGCAGTACTTC. It is translated as CVSSETGSYEQYF. The genes are TRBV2 and TRBJ2-7, with TRBD1 as a possible D gene (6 bases). This CDR3 region has 13 residues. Germline lookup yields CDR1 SNHLY and CDR2 FYNNEI.

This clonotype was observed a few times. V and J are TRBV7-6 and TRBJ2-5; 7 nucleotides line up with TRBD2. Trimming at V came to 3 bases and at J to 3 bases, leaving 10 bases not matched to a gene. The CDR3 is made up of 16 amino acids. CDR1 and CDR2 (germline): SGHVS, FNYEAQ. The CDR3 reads CASSFRTGLAEETQYF. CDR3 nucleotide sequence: TGTGCCAGCAGCTTTCGGACTGGGCTAGCGGAAGAGACCCAGTACTTC. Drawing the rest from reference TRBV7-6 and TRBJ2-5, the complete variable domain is GAGVSQSPRYKVTKRGQDVALRCDPISGHVSLYWYRQALGQGPEFLTYFNYEAQQDKSGLPNDRFSAERPEGSISTLTIQRTEQRDSAMYRCASSFRTGLAEETQYFGPGTRLLVL.

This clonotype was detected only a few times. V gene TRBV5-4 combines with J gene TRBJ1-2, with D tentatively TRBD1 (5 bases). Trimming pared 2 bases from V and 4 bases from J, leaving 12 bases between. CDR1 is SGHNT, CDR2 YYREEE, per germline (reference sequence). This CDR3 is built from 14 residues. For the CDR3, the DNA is TGTGCCAGCAGCTTATACGGGGCGGCCTATGGCTACACCTTC. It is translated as CASSLYGAAYGYTF.

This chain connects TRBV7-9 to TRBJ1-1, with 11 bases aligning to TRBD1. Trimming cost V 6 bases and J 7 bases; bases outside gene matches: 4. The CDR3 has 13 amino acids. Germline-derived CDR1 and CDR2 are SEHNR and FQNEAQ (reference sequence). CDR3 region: CASRGGQGDEAFF. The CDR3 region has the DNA TGTGCCAGCAGGGGGGGACAGGGGGATGAAGCTTTCTTT. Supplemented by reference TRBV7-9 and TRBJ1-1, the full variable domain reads DTGVSQNPRHKITKRGQNVTFRCDPISEHNRLYWYRQTLGQGPEFLTYFQNEAQLEKSRLLSDRFSAERPKGSFSTLEIQRTEQGDSAMYLCASRGGQGDEAFFGQGTRLTVV.

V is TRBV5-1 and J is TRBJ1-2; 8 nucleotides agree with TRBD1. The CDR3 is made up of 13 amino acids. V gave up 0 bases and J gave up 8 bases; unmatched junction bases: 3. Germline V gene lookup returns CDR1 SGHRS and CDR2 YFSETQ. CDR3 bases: TGCGCCAGCAGCTTGGCTCCAGGGGGCGGCTACACCTTC. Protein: CASSLAPGGGYTF. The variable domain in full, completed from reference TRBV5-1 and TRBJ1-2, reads KAGVTQTPRYLIKTRGQQVTLSCSPISGHRSVSWYQQTPGQGLQFLFEYFSETQRNKGNFPGRFSGRQFSNSRSEMNVSTLELGDSALYLCASSLAPGGGYTFGSGTRLTVV.

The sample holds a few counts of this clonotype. The CDR3, as DNA: TGTGCCAGCAGTGTTGGGACATCGGCCGGGGAGCTGTTTTTT. Protein: CASSVGTSAGELFF. The chain combines TRBV6-1 with TRBJ2-2, with a weak D call TRBD1 (6 bases). The CDR3 loop spans 14 amino acids. Trimming cost V 4 bases and J 6 bases, with 12 bases left between them. Germline loops: CDR1 MNHNS, CDR2 SASEGT.

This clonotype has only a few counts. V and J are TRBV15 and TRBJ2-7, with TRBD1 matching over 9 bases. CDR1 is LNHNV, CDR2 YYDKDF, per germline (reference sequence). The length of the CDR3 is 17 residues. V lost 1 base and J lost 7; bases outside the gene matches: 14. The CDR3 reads CATSRGDHTGGSGEQYF. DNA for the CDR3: TGTGCCACCAGCAGAGGGGATCATACAGGGGGCTCAGGGGAGCAGTACTTC.

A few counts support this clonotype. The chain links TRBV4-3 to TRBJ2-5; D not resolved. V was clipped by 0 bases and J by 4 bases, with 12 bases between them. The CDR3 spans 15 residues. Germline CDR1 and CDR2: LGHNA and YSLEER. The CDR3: CASSQDRVGPETQYF. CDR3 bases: TGCGCCAGCAGCCAAGATCGGGTAGGGCCAGAGACCCAGTACTTC.

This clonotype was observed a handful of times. DNA of the CDR3: TGTGCCAGCAGCTTAGCACGGGACGGGCTGGGCTACACCTTC. It encodes CASSLARDGLGYTF. The chain is built from TRBV7-9 and TRBJ1-2, with D perhaps TRBD1 (5 bases). Per germline, CDR1 SEHNR and CDR2 FQNEAQ (reference sequence). CDR3 length equals 14 residues. V lost 0 bases, J lost 8 bases, and 13 bases lay in between.

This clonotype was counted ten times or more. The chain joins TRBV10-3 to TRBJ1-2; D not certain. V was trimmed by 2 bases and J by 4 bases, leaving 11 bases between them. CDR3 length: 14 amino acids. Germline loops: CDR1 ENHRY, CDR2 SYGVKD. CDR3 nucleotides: TGTGCCATCAGTGAGCCTGGTGTTGGCTATGGCTACACCTTC. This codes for CAISEPGVGYGYTF.

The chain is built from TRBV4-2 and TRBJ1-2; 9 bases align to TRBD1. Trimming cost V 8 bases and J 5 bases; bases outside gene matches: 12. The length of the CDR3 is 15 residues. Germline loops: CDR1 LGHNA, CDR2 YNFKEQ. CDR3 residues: CASQLGTGRRYGYTF. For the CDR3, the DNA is TGTGCCAGCCAACTCGGGACAGGGAGGAGGTATGGCTACACCTTC.

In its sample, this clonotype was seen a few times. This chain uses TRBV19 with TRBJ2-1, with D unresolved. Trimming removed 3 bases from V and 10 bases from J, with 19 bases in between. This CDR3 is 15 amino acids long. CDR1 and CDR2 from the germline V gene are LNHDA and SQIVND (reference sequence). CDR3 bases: TGTGCCAGTAGTATTTTCGACTCGGCTCCCTCCGAGCAGTTCTTC. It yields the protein CASSIFDSAPSEQFF.

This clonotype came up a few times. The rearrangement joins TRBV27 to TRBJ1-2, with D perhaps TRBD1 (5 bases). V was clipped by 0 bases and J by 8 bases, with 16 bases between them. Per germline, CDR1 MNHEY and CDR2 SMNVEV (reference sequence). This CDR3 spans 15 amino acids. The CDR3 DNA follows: TGTGCCAGCAGTTTATCGCTCAGGGATTTGAGCGGCTACACCTTC. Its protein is CASSLSLRDLSGYTF.